This T cell receptor beta chain was captured in a study of blood T cell repertoires in COVID-19. Whole-study context: Italy, Spain and the United States were the sources of the convalescent and acute COVID-19 samples. Nucleic acid was either cDNA or gDNA, and it came from T cells, B-cell-depleted T cells, or PBMCs.

Original processing methods: Reference gene primers were amplified, and this amplification served to estimate nucleated cell counts. The table came from immunoSEQ multiplex PCR; TCRdb's copy has only in-frame clones and leaves some out. That table is the source of V, J and clone size, and D and trimming were worked out from the DNA. The table has hundreds of thousands of clones, around four fifths seen once. This clone was detected once. With 5 bases clipped from V and 4 bases from J, the junction kept 14 bases outside the gene matches. The CDR3 covers 17 residues. Germline V lookup: CDR1 SGHRS, CDR2 YFSETQ.

Sequenced input: peripheral blood. This receptor was identified in a woman aged 70-85 years with active or convalescent COVID-19. The chain employs TRBV5-1 and TRBJ2-3, with 9 bases fitting TRBD2. CDR3 sequence: CASSRGNSGGGADTQYF. Written as DNA, the CDR3 is TGCGCCAGCAGTCGGGGAAATAGCGGGGGTGGGGCAGATACGCAGTATTTT.